The clone carrying this TCR beta chain was seen ten or more times. As yet, its antigen is unknown. This CDR3 has 14 residues. The ends were cut back, 3 bases at V and 5 bases at J, with 14 bases in the middle. Germline loops: CDR1 SGHRS, CDR2 YFSETQ. The source of the sample is a study of T cell repertoires in cytomegalovirus infection. Study background: From public TCR beta signatures came an indication of both CMV infection and matching HLA type. Study outcomes and limitations: HLA-C-restricted CMV clonotypes gave the most frequent clonotype in two of eight donors.

TCRdb reanalysed the reads using MiXCR and keeps one entry per CDR3 protein. The data hold 250,000 or so distinct CDR3 sequences, with over 15% observed a single time. The chain links TRBV5-1 to TRBJ1-1; a weak D match, TRBD1 (6 bases). The sequence was obtained from a human donor in good health (CMV status not recorded). Some clones in this sample may be carry-over from other donors' samples. Specimen: CD8+ T cells from PBMCs. The CDR3 bases are TGCGCCAGCAGCTCATATACAGGGACTACTGAAGCTTTCTTT. The encoded protein is CASSSYTGTTEAFF.